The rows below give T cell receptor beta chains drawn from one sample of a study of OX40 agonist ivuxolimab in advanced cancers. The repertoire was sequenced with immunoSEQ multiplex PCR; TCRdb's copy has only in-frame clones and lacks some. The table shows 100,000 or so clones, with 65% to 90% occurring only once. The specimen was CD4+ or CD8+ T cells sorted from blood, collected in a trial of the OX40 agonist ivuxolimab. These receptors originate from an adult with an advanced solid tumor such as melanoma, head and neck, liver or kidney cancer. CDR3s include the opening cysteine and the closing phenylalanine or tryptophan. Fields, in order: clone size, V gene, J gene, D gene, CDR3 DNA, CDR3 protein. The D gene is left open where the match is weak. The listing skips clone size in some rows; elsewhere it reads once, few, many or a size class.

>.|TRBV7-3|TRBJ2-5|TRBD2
TGTGCCAGCAGGCGGGGACTAGCGGGAGAGGAGACCCAGTACTTC
CASRRGLAGEETQYF
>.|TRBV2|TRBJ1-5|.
TGTGCCAGCAGTGATTCAGGGCCTCAGCCCCAGCATTTT
CASSDSGPQPQHF
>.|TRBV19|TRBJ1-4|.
TGTGCCAGTAGTACACGGGTTGGTGAAAAACTGTTTTTT
CASSTRVGEKLFF
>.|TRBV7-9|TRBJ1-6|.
TGTGCCAGCAGCTTAGGTACAGGCGATAATAATTCACCCCTCCACTTT
CASSLGTGDNNSPLHF
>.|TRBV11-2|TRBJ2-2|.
TGTGCCAGCAGCTTAGTAGGGGTGAGCGGGGAGCTGTTTTTT
CASSLVGVSGELFF
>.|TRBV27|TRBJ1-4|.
TGTGCCAGCAGGGGGGGGGTGTATGAAAAACTGTTTTTT
CASRGGVYEKLFF
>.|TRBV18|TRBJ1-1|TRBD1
TGTGCCAGCTCACCACGGGACAGGGACTCTGAAGCTTTCTTT
CASSPRDRDSEAFF
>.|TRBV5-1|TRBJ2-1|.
TGCGCCAGCAGCGACTACAATGAGCAGTTCTTC
CASSDYNEQFF
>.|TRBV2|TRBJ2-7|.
TGTGCCAGCAGTGACCCGCCAGGAACCTACGAGCAGTACTTC
CASSDPPGTYEQYF
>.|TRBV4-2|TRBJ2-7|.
TGTGCCAGCAGCCAAGATCTTAGCGGAGAATACGAGCAGTACTTC
CASSQDLSGEYEQYF
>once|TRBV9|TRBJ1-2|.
TGTGCCAGCAGCGTGGACAGTAACTATGGCTACACCTTC
CASSVDSNYGYTF
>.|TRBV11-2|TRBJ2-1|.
TGTGCCAGCAGCTTAGATCAAGGAGTTTCCAGACAAGGGCAGTTCTTC
CASSLDQGVSRQGQFF
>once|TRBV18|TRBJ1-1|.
TGTGCCAGCTCACCCCAGGGAAACACTGAAGCTTTCTTT
CASSPQGNTEAFF
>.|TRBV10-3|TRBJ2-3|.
TGTGCCATCAGTAACAGGGACCCCAGCACAGATACGCAGTATTTT
CAISNRDPSTDTQYF
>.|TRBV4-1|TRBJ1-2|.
TGCGCCAGCGGGGCTGGGAACCAAGCCTATGGCTACACCTTC
CASGAGNQAYGYTF
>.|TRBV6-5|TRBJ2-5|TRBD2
TGTGCCAGCAAACCTAGCGGGGTTCTGACCCAGTACTTC
CASKPSGVLTQYF
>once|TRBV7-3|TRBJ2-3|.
TGTGCCAGCAGCTTAGATTTAGATACGCAGTATTTT
CASSLDLDTQYF
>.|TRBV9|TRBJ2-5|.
TGTGCCAGCAGCGTAAATTTTGACCAAGAGACCCAGTACTTC
CASSVNFDQETQYF
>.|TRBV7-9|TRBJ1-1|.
TGTGCCAGCAGCTTAATTAGGGCAGTGAACACTGAAGCTTTCTTT
CASSLIRAVNTEAFF
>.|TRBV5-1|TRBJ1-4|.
TGCGCCAGCAGCTTCCAGGGCGCTAATGAAAAACTGTTTTTT
CASSFQGANEKLFF
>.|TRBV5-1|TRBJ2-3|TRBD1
TGCGCCAGCAGCTCAGGGACAGCCACAGATACGCAGTATTTT
CASSSGTATDTQYF
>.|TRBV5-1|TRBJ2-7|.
TGCGCCAGCAGCTTGGTCACAGACGGCGAGCAGTACTTC
CASSLVTDGEQYF
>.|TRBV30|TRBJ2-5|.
TGTGCCTGGAATCGCTCGGGCCGGGAGACCCAGTACTTC
CAWNRSGRETQYF
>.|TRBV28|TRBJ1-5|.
TGTGCCAGCAGTTTACGGCAACAGCATCAGCCCCAGCATTTT
CASSLRQQHQPQHF
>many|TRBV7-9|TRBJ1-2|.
TGTGCCAGCAGCGGCATCAGGGACTACACCTTC
CASSGIRDYTF
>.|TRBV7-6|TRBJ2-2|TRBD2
TGTGCCAGCAGCTTAGTATCGTCGGGACTAGCGGGAACCGGGGAGCTGTTTTTT
CASSLVSSGLAGTGELFF
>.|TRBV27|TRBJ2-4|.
TGTGCCAGCAGTTTATTAGCCCAGGTTGGAAACATTCAGTACTTC
CASSLLAQVGNIQYF
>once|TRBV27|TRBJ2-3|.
TGTGCCAGTAGAAAAGTTGGGGGAACAGATACGCAGTATTTT
CASRKVGGTDTQYF
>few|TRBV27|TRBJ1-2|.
TGTGCCAGCAGTTTATCGCAGAGGGGGGAGTGGGGCTACACCTTC
CASSLSQRGEWGYTF
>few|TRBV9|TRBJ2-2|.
TGTGCCAGCAGCGTAGCTCTTGGGGGAAACACCGGGGAGCTGTTTTTT
CASSVALGGNTGELFF
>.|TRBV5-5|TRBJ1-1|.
TGTGCCAGCAGCTCCAAAACTGAAGCTTTCTTT
CASSSKTEAFF
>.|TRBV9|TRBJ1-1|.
TGTGCCAGCAGCGTAGTGGACAGTCACCGGATGAACACTGAAGCTTTCTTT
CASSVVDSHRMNTEAFF
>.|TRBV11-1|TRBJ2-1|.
TGTGCCAGCAGCTTAAGGCAAGGAGGTCCCAATGAGCAGTTCTTC
CASSLRQGGPNEQFF
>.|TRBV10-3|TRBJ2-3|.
TGTGCCAGTTTGGGCGGAGCCACAGATACGCAGTATTTT
CASLGGATDTQYF
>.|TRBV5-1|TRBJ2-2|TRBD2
TGCGCCAGCAGCTTCGGGGTACTAGCGGTGAACACCGGGGAGCTGTTTTTT
CASSFGVLAVNTGELFF
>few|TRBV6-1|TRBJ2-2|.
TGTGCCAGCAGTGAGGGGCGGGATATCGGGGAGCTGTTTTTT
CASSEGRDIGELFF
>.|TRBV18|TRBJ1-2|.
TGTGCCAGCTCACCTAGACAGGATAGTCACTATGGCTACACCTTC
CASSPRQDSHYGYTF
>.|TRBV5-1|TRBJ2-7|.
TGCGCCAGCAGCTTGGGGGCCTTTCAATCCTACGAGCAGTACTTC
CASSLGAFQSYEQYF
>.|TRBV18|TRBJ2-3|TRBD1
TGTGCCAGCTCACTTAAGGACAGGGGCGACACAGATACGCAGTATTTT
CASSLKDRGDTDTQYF
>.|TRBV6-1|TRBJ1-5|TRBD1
TGTGCCAGCAGTGACAGACAGGGAGGGCAGCCCCAGCATTTT
CASSDRQGGQPQHF
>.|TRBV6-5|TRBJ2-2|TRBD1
TGTGCCAGCGTTCGAAAGGGACAGGGGACCGGGGAGCTGTTTTTT
CASVRKGQGTGELFF
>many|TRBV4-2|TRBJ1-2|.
TGTGCCAGCAGCCAAGGTTACGAGACCTCGGGGGGCTACACCTTC
CASSQGYETSGGYTF